Shown below are 10 T cell receptor beta chains from a single sample sequenced in a study of CD8 T cells in Susac syndrome. RNA amounts of roughly 0.45 to 1 ug underwent reverse transcription with random hexamers. Each CDR3 protein is one row after TCRdb ran MiXCR on the immunoSEQ multiplex PCR reads. This table holds some 180,000 distinct CDR3 sequences, 85% to 95% found once. Sequencing was performed on CD4+ T cells from PBMCs. The source is a human donor with Susac syndrome.

V and J are TRBV24-1 and TRBJ1-1; D is uncertain. Trimming removed 7 bases at V and 0 bases at J, with 5 bases between. Germline CDR1 is KGHDR and CDR2 is SFDVKD. CDR3 length: 12 residues. The CDR3 loop reads CATRGLNTEAFF. The DNA for the CDR3 is TGTGCCACCAGGGGATTGAACACTGAAGCTTTCTTT.

The rearrangement joins TRBV20-1 to TRBJ1-1; 10 positions agree with TRBD1. The V gene's germline CDR1 is DFQATT and CDR2 SNEGSKA (reference sequence). V was pared by 6 bases and J by 3 bases, with 7 bases of the junction left unmatched. The CDR3 covers 14 residues. The CDR3 loop is CSARTGGWYTEAFF. CDR3 nucleotide sequence: TGCAGTGCCCGGACAGGGGGTTGGTACACTGAAGCTTTCTTT.

The rearrangement uses TRBV29-1 and TRBJ1-2; 7 nucleotides align to TRBD1. CDR1 SQVTM and CDR2 ANQGSEA come from the germline V gene. The junction had 3 bases not matched to a gene; V was cut back by 5 bases and J by 0 bases. There are 13 residues in the CDR3. CDR3 residues: CSVIGQANYGYTF. Here the CDR3 DNA reads TGCAGCGTTATCGGACAGGCTAACTATGGCTACACCTTC.

This chain uses TRBV4-1 with TRBJ2-3, with TRBD1 as a possible D gene (6 bases). V lost 3 bases to trimming and J lost 0 bases, with 19 bases between them. The V gene's germline CDR1 is MGHRA and CDR2 YSYEKL. The CDR3 totals 18 residues. CDR3 DNA sequence: TGCGCCAGCAGCCATCGGACAGTTAATTCCCCCAGCACAGATACGCAGTATTTT. This encodes CASSHRTVNSPSTDTQYF.

The V gene is TRBV29-1, the J gene TRBJ2-7; TRBD2 aligns across 10 bases. The ends lost 4 bases at V and 6 bases at J; junction bases unmatched: 6. CDR3 length: 13 residues. Germline lookup yields CDR1 SQVTM and CDR2 ANQGSEA. The CDR3, as DNA: TGCAGCGTTGCGGGACTAGCGCCAGGCGAGCAGTACTTC. It yields the protein CSVAGLAPGEQYF.

The chain employs TRBV19 and TRBJ2-7; the D is unclear. Looked up from germline, CDR1 is LNHDA and CDR2 is SQIVND (reference sequence). V was cut by 3 bases and J by 1 base, with 1 base left in between. This CDR3 has 11 amino acids. CDR3 DNA: TGTGCCAGTAGTATGTCCTACGAGCAGTACTTC. Translated: CASSMSYEQYF. Combining the CDR3 with reference TRBV19 and TRBJ2-7 gives the whole variable domain DGGITQSPKYLFRKEGQNVTLSCEQNLNHDAMYWYRQDPGQGLRLIYYSQIVNDFQKGDIAEGYSVSREKKESFPLTVTSAQKNPTAFYLCASSMSYEQYFGPGTRLTVT.

V usage is TRBV20-1 and J usage is TRBJ2-1; no firm D call. The CDR3 sequence is 12 residues long. Trimming cost V 6 bases and J 6 bases, with 12 bases left between them. Germline V lookup: CDR1 DFQATT, CDR2 SNEGSKA (reference sequence). The DNA for the CDR3 is TGCAGTGCCCAAGACGGAGTCAATGAGCAGTTCTTC. Its protein product is CSAQDGVNEQFF.

V gene TRBV20-1 combines with J gene TRBJ2-7; 7 nucleotides match TRBD2. Losses at the gene ends were 3 bases for V and 2 bases for J; bases not matched to a gene: 7. The CDR3 has 14 amino acids. CDR1 DFQATT and CDR2 SNEGSKA come from the germline V gene (reference sequence). The CDR3 DNA reads TGCAGTGCTAGGATAGCGGGTTCCACCTACGAGCAGTACTTC. This encodes CSARIAGSTYEQYF.

The rearrangement joins TRBV30 to TRBJ1-1; a weak D match, TRBD1 (5 bases). The CDR3 is made up of 14 amino acids. The V gene's germline CDR1 is GTSNPN and CDR2 SVGIG (reference sequence). V lost 2 bases and J lost 4, with 14 bases in between. The CDR3 spells CAWSSMQGSTEAFF. The CDR3 DNA is TGTGCCTGGAGTTCGATGCAGGGAAGCACTGAAGCTTTCTTT. Looking up the rest from reference TRBV30 and TRBJ1-1 gives the full variable domain: SQTIHQWPATLVQPVGSPLSLECTVEGTSNPNLYWYRQAAGRGLQLLFYSVGIGQISSEVPQNLSASRPQDRQFILSSKKLLLSDSGFYLCAWSSMQGSTEAFFGQGTRLTVV.

The CDR3 region has the DNA TGTGCCAGCAGTTCGGGTCGGCCTAATTCACCCCTCCACTTT. This sequence encodes CASSSGRPNSPLHF. The chain uses TRBV27 and TRBJ1-6; D gene unclear. Between the trimmed V and J ends, which lost 4 bases and 6 bases, there was a span of 10 bases. The CDR3 is made up of 14 amino acids. Germline V gene sequence: CDR1 MNHEY, CDR2 SMNVEV (reference sequence).